A few counts support the clone carrying this TCR beta chain. Its antigen is not known. V was trimmed by 3 bases and J by 6 bases, leaving 12 bases between them. Germline lookup yields CDR1 SEHNR and CDR2 FQNEAQ (reference sequence). This CDR3 contains 14 residues. These data belong to a study of early T cells in non-severe SARS-CoV-2 infection. Study at large: Chains were not paired, and sequencing was done on bulk RNA from unsorted whole blood. Study observations and caveats: Anti-spike CD8 specificities were favored by VDJdb matching, whose results missed private and CD4 specificities.

Unique molecular identifiers were affixed to single, distinct cDNA molecules. TCRdb re-called the 5' RACE reads through MiXCR, storing one row per CDR3 protein. The sample includes tens of thousands of distinct CDR3 sequences, roughly 13% seen only once; the top ten take 3%. Material for sequencing was whole blood. The receptor was derived from an adult who was a healthcare worker with PCR-confirmed SARS-CoV-2 infection or an uninfected control (not recorded which). The rearrangement joins TRBV7-9 to TRBJ2-1; D assignment may be TRBD1 or TRBD2 (5 bases each). CDR3 bases: TGTGCCAGCAGCTTCCAATCGGGGCTCAATGAGCAGTTCTTC. Translation: CASSFQSGLNEQFF. The full variable domain, in which reference TRBV7-9 and TRBJ2-1 provide the parts outside the CDR3, is DTGVSQNPRHKITKRGQNVTFRCDPISEHNRLYWYRQTLGQGPEFLTYFQNEAQLEKSRLLSDRFSAERPKGSFSTLEIQRTEQGDSAMYLCASSFQSGLNEQFFGPGTRLTVL.